Listed below are T cell receptor beta chains from one sample, sequenced in a study of OX40 agonist ivuxolimab in advanced cancers. Produced via immunoSEQ multiplex PCR; TCRdb's table is partial and in-frame only. The sample lists about 82,000 clones; over 80% were seen once. The sample in question was CD4+ or CD8+ T cells sorted from blood, obtained in a trial of the OX40 agonist ivuxolimab. Receptors were obtained from an adult with an advanced solid tumor such as melanoma, head and neck, liver or kidney cancer. Each CDR3 is given with its conserved first and last residue. The D gene is left open where the match is weak. Clone size, where shown, is once, few, many, or a class for clones that have expanded.

D gene,J gene,V gene,clone size,CDR3 DNA,CDR3 protein
TRBD2,TRBJ2-7,TRBV7-6,.,TGTGCCAGCAGCTTAGGGACTAGTATCGAGCAGTACTTC,CASSLGTSIEQYF
TRBD2,TRBJ2-1,TRBV15,.,TGTGCCACCAGCAGAGGGTGGGAGGGGAATGAGCAGTTCTTC,CATSRGWEGNEQFF
.,TRBJ1-1,TRBV19,.,TGTGCCAGTAGTAGAGGGGCGGGAGAAGAAGTGTTGGCTGAAGCTTTCTTT,CASSRGAGEEVLAEAFF
TRBD1,TRBJ2-7,TRBV9,.,TGTGCCAGCAGCGGGACAGGGGGCGCCTACGAGCAGTACTTC,CASSGTGGAYEQYF
TRBD2,TRBJ2-7,TRBV27,.,TGTGCCAGCAGTTCGGCGGGGGAGGCCTACGAGCAGTACTTC,CASSSAGEAYEQYF
.,TRBJ2-7,TRBV11-2,few,TGTGCCAGCAGCTCCCGGAGCTCGGCTTACGAGCAGTACTTC,CASSSRSSAYEQYF
.,TRBJ2-3,TRBV9,.,TGTGCCAGCAGCGCACGACTGGGAGATACGCAGTATTTT,CASSARLGDTQYF
TRBD1,TRBJ2-7,TRBV11-3,.,TGTGCCAGCAGCTTAGATCAGGACAGGGGGCTAGAGCAGTACTTC,CASSLDQDRGLEQYF
TRBD2,TRBJ2-7,TRBV9,once,TGTGCTTCGGGAGCGGGGGGAAGCTCCTACGAGCAGTACTTC,CASGAGGSSYEQYF
.,TRBJ1-2,TRBV19,.,TGTGCCAGTAACTATCCAGGGGACTATGGCTACACCTTC,CASNYPGDYGYTF
.,TRBJ1-1,TRBV9,few,TGTGCCAGCAGCCCCCAACAGGGAGCGAACACTGAAGCTTTCTTT,CASSPQQGANTEAFF
.,TRBJ1-2,TRBV27,.,TGTGCCAGCTCCGGGGCGGGGTTGTGGGGCTACACCTTC,CASSGAGLWGYTF
.,TRBJ2-5,TRBV10-1,.,TGCGCCAGCAGTGAGTCTGGGATGCAAGAGACCCAGTACTTC,CASSESGMQETQYF
TRBD1,TRBJ1-1,TRBV7-9,.,TGTGCCAGCAGCTCCCCGGACAGGGTGAGGGACACTGAAGCTTTCTTT,CASSSPDRVRDTEAFF
.,TRBJ2-1,TRBV19,.,TGTGCCAGTAGTGTCTCCTACAATGAGCAGTTCTTC,CASSVSYNEQFF
TRBD2,TRBJ2-7,TRBV11-2,.,TGTGCCAGCAGCCCCGGGGGGTTTCAGCAGTACTTC,CASSPGGFQQYF
.,TRBJ1-5,TRBV7-9,.,TGTGCCAGCAGTGGGTTGGGGCCCCAGCATTTT,CASSGLGPQHF
TRBD1,TRBJ1-5,TRBV5-6,.,TGTGCCAGCAGCTTGGGACAGGGCGATCAGCCCCAGCATTTT,CASSLGQGDQPQHF
TRBD1,TRBJ2-7,TRBV9,.,TGTGCCAGCAGCCCCGAGACAGGGATTACGGGAGAGCAGTACTTC,CASSPETGITGEQYF
TRBD2,TRBJ2-7,TRBV29-1,.,TGCAGCACAAGCGGGGGGGCCGTTCGCGAGCAGTACTTC,CSTSGGAVREQYF
.,TRBJ2-1,TRBV9,once,TGTGCCAGCAGCGAGGGGGTAGCGGGTCATTACAATGAGCAGTTCTTC,CASSEGVAGHYNEQFF
TRBD2,TRBJ2-1,TRBV6-5,few,TGTGCCAGCAGTTACACTAGCGGGGGGTACAATGAGCAGTTCTTC,CASSYTSGGYNEQFF
TRBD2,TRBJ2-3,TRBV6-4,.,TGTGCCAGCAGTAGCACTAGCGGTACAGATACGCAGTATTTT,CASSSTSGTDTQYF
TRBD2,TRBJ2-1,TRBV9,.,TGTGCCAGCAGCGTATACGGGGGGGCAGTCAATGAGCAGTTCTTC,CASSVYGGAVNEQFF
TRBD2,TRBJ2-1,TRBV4-1,.,TGCGCCAGCAGTCTTCTAGCGGGGGTCAATGAGCAGTTCTTC,CASSLLAGVNEQFF
.,TRBJ1-5,TRBV6-1,.,TGTGCCAGCAGCTTGGGGGGGGTTAGCAATCAGCCCCAGCATTTT,CASSLGGVSNQPQHF
.,TRBJ1-1,TRBV4-1,.,TGCGCCAGCAGCCAAGAAAGGGGGGGCACTGAAGCTTTCTTT,CASSQERGGTEAFF
TRBD1,TRBJ1-1,TRBV7-8,.,TGTGCCAGCAGCCAAGGGACAGGGAGGGTCACTGAAGCTTTCTTT,CASSQGTGRVTEAFF
.,TRBJ2-1,TRBV6-5,.,TGTGCCAGCGGGATGGGGGTCACCTACAATGAGCAGTTCTTC,CASGMGVTYNEQFF
.,TRBJ2-1,TRBV27,.,TGTGCTGCTAGAACCCGGGGGGGGCAGGGGGACTACAATGAGCAGTTCTTC,CAARTRGGQGDYNEQFF
TRBD1,TRBJ2-7,TRBV5-6,.,TGTGCCAGCAGGGATACAGGGGCCTACGAGCAGTACTTC,CASRDTGAYEQYF
TRBD2,TRBJ2-7,TRBV4-1,.,TGCGCCAGCAGCCAAGAGGCGGCGGGGGACTCCTACGAGCAGTACTTC,CASSQEAAGDSYEQYF
TRBD1,TRBJ2-7,TRBV7-9,.,TGTGCCAGCAGCCCCGGGACAGGGGGATACGAGCAGTACTTC,CASSPGTGGYEQYF
.,TRBJ2-7,TRBV7-8,.,TGTGCCAGCAGTAATTACCGGGATCCGGCCTCCTACGAGCAGTACTTC,CASSNYRDPASYEQYF
TRBD1,TRBJ2-7,TRBV6-5,once,TGTGCCAGCAGCCCGGGGACAGAGGACTACGAGCAGTACTTC,CASSPGTEDYEQYF
.,TRBJ1-1,TRBV6-1,.,TGTGCCAGCAGCATCTCGGGTGAGGGCACTGAAGCTTTCTTT,CASSISGEGTEAFF
TRBD1,TRBJ2-5,TRBV4-1,.,TGCGCCAGCAGCCATGTCGGGACAGGGGAGGAGACCCAGTACTTC,CASSHVGTGEETQYF
TRBD1,TRBJ1-2,TRBV5-1,.,TGCGCCAGCAGCTACGGCACAGGGGTATCGTATCCCCATGACTACACCTTC,CASSYGTGVSYPHDYTF
TRBD2,TRBJ2-1,TRBV6-5,.,TGTGCCAGCAGTTACCCCCGCCGGGGGGGCCCTGAGCAGTTCTTC,CASSYPRRGGPEQFF
.,TRBJ2-7,TRBV7-6,.,TGTGCCAGCAGCATATCAGGCGCTACCTACGAGCAGTACTTC,CASSISGATYEQYF
TRBD2,TRBJ2-7,TRBV7-2,.,TGTGCCAGCAGCTTCGGGGGGGCCTACGAGCAGTACTTC,CASSFGGAYEQYF
.,TRBJ2-6,TRBV27,.,TGTGCCAGCAGCCCCGGCGTTCTCGGTCTTGTCCTGACTTTC,CASSPGVLGLVLTF
.,TRBJ1-1,TRBV7-6,few,TGTGCCAGCAGCTTAGTAGGGGGGAACACTGAAGCTTTCTTT,CASSLVGGNTEAFF
.,TRBJ1-2,TRBV6-1,.,TGTGCCAGCAGTGAATCGGGGATGGTTAGCTATGGCTACACCTTC,CASSESGMVSYGYTF
.,TRBJ2-5,TRBV6-1,.,TGTGCCAGCAGTGATTGGGGGCGGGGAGAGACCCAGTACTTC,CASSDWGRGETQYF